The rows below give T cell receptor beta chains drawn from one sample of a study of T cells in tuberculosis. Method: immunoSEQ multiplex PCR; TCRdb's copy keeps in-frame clones and lacks some. The data hold 88,000 or so clones, with approximately 90% observed a single time. Sequencing was carried out using CD1b-GMM tetramer-negative cells sorted from PBMCs. All receptors derive from an adult woman with latent tuberculosis. Both conserved end residues are trimmed from each CDR3.

j_call: TRBJ1-1; v_call: TRBV5-1; cdr3_aa: ASSINPGQENTEAF
j_call: TRBJ2-1; v_call: TRBV6-4; cdr3_aa: ASSEASYAGNEQF
j_call: TRBJ2-7; v_call: TRBV19; cdr3_aa: ASSSASGGPSYEQY
j_call: TRBJ1-2; v_call: TRBV6-6; cdr3_aa: ASSPGQFYGYT
j_call: TRBJ1-6; v_call: TRBV19; cdr3_aa: ASSTTVRNSPLH
j_call: TRBJ2-5; v_call: TRBV7-9; cdr3_aa: ASSFGGHGVEGQTQY
j_call: TRBJ2-1; v_call: TRBV5-1; cdr3_aa: ASSLANSYNEQF
j_call: TRBJ1-2; v_call: TRBV29-1; cdr3_aa: SVYSPNYGYT
j_call: TRBJ1-2; v_call: TRBV4-1; cdr3_aa: ASSQRALVDGYT
j_call: TRBJ1-1; v_call: TRBV4-1; cdr3_aa: ASSQLSGFTEAF
j_call: TRBJ1-4; v_call: TRBV6-5; cdr3_aa: ASSYWANDEKLF
j_call: TRBJ1-1; v_call: TRBV6-5; cdr3_aa: ASSYHPPGFTEAF
j_call: TRBJ1-2; v_call: TRBV19; cdr3_aa: ASSPGQGSYGYT
j_call: TRBJ2-2; v_call: TRBV5-1; cdr3_aa: ASSFYRDRGTGELF
j_call: TRBJ2-1; v_call: TRBV27; cdr3_aa: ASSLYRGQNTEQF
j_call: TRBJ2-5; v_call: TRBV6-5; cdr3_aa: ASSRTSAIETQY
j_call: TRBJ1-2; v_call: TRBV29-1; cdr3_aa: SVGQAKGLSYGYT
j_call: TRBJ2-5; v_call: TRBV29-1; cdr3_aa: SVDHGAGETQY
j_call: TRBJ2-2; v_call: TRBV10-3; cdr3_aa: AISVLIVLPRAGKNTGELF
j_call: TRBJ2-5; v_call: TRBV11-3; cdr3_aa: ASSLAGGEQY
j_call: TRBJ2-5; v_call: TRBV6-6; cdr3_aa: ASSWTSGGPQETQY
j_call: TRBJ1-5; v_call: TRBV5-6; cdr3_aa: ASSMGQDNQPQH
j_call: TRBJ1-3; v_call: TRBV6-1; cdr3_aa: ASTRVEAGNTIY
j_call: TRBJ2-1; v_call: TRBV7-2; cdr3_aa: ASSLTRDSNEQF
j_call: TRBJ1-2; v_call: TRBV6-1; cdr3_aa: ASTHTNYGYT
j_call: TRBJ2-3; v_call: TRBV7-3; cdr3_aa: ASSLGAEADTQY
j_call: TRBJ1-1; v_call: TRBV6-5; cdr3_aa: ASRPGTVNTEAF
j_call: TRBJ2-2; v_call: TRBV7-9; cdr3_aa: ASSPRGSQRDNTGELF
j_call: TRBJ1-1; v_call: TRBV7-8; cdr3_aa: ASSFGTGMNTEAF
j_call: TRBJ2-2; v_call: TRBV2; cdr3_aa: ASSENREGGELF
j_call: TRBJ2-5; v_call: TRBV7-2; cdr3_aa: ASSLGGLAGGPRETQY
j_call: TRBJ2-3; v_call: TRBV7-6; cdr3_aa: ASSAAGFTDTQY
j_call: -; v_call: TRBV19; cdr3_aa: ASSRGLSSYEQY